These 18 T cell receptor beta chains came from one sample sequenced in a study of cytomegalovirus exposure and HLA in healthy donors (dated by TCRdb to about 2017). Libraries came from the immunoSEQ multiplex PCR assay. For the multiplex PCR, a mixture combining 60 forward primers for TCR Vbeta segments and 13 reverse primers for TCR Jbeta segments was used. TCRdb limited this immuneACCESS table to in-frame rearrangements with V and J called. A share of clones is missing; checked studies link under half to unresolved V genes, and the rest is unexplained. Within this sample are 100,000 to 150,000 clones, with about three quarters of them counted one time only. Approximately 13% of the sample rests with the top ten. The specimen sequenced was PBMCs. The receptors stem from a woman in her sixties in good health and CMV-seropositive.

The rearrangement joins TRBV7-9 to TRBJ1-3; no firm D call. CDR1 is SEHNR, CDR2 FQNEAQ, per germline (reference sequence). The CDR3 is 14 amino acids. V lost 1 base, J lost 2 bases, and 6 bases lay in between. In nucleotides, the CDR3 is TGTGCCAGCAGCTTAGATAGAACTGGAAACACCATATATTTT. This sequence encodes CASSLDRTGNTIYF.

This clone was found a few times. Here the CDR3 reads CASSKLAGVGELFF. CDR3 DNA sequence: TGTGCCAGCAGCAAACTAGCGGGGGTCGGGGAGCTGTTTTTT. The chain is built from TRBV9 and TRBJ2-2; 11 bases fit TRBD2. This CDR3 has 14 residues. The V gene end was trimmed by 4 bases and the J gene end by 7 bases; junction bases not matched to a gene: 3. Germline V CDR1 and CDR2: SGDLS, YYNGEE. Full variable domain (rest looked up from reference TRBV9 and TRBJ2-2): DSGVTQTPKHLITATGQRVTLRCSPRSGDLSVYWYQQSLDQGLQFLIQYYNGEERAKGNILERFSAQQFPDLHSELNLSSLELGDSALYFCASSKLAGVGELFFGEGSRLTVL.

Written as DNA, the CDR3 is TGTGCCAGCAGTTCCCCTCGGGAGGGAGTTGGGGAGCAGTACTTC. It is translated as CASSSPREGVGEQYF. This chain uses TRBV6-5 with TRBJ2-7; 8 bases agree with TRBD2. Germline assignment: CDR1 MNHEY and CDR2 SVGAGI. V shed 4 bases and J 7 bases; nucleotides not matched to a gene: 12. The CDR3 contains 15 residues.

The CDR3 protein is CASRGQGGSPLHF. DNA of the CDR3: TGTGCCAGCAGGGGACAGGGCGGCTCACCCCTCCACTTT. This chain uses TRBV6-5 with TRBJ1-6; 9 bases are shared with TRBD1. CDR1 is MNHEY and CDR2 is SVGAGI in the germline V gene. The CDR3 spans 13 residues. J lost 10 bases, V lost 6 bases, and 4 bases had no gene match.

V usage is TRBV5-4 and J usage is TRBJ1-2; D is perhaps TRBD1 (6 bases). The germline V and J ends were trimmed by 2 bases and 4 bases, with 18 bases remaining between them. There are 16 residues in the CDR3. Germline assignment: CDR1 SGHNT and CDR2 YYREEE (reference sequence). The CDR3 protein is CASSFWSGALGYGYTF. DNA of the CDR3: TGTGCCAGCAGCTTTTGGTCAGGGGCCTTAGGCTATGGCTACACCTTC.

In DNA form, the CDR3 reads TGTGCCAGCACTTGGACTAGCGGGAGTACACGCCCTGCCGAGCAGTACTTC. It encodes CASTWTSGSTRPAEQYF. The V call is TRBV27, the J call TRBJ2-7; 13 positions match TRBD2. CDR1 MNHEY and CDR2 SMNVEV come from the germline V gene (reference sequence). V was pared by 7 bases and J by 6 bases, with 15 bases of the junction left unmatched. The CDR3 is 17 amino acids.

Only a few counts were recorded for this clone. V usage is TRBV7-9 and J usage is TRBJ1-6; 11 bases match TRBD1. From germline, CDR1 is SEHNR and CDR2 FQNEAQ (reference sequence). This CDR3 contains 15 residues. V lost 5 bases and J lost 6; bases outside the gene matches: 3. CDR3 nucleotides: TGTGCCAGCAGCCGGACAGGGGGCTTTAATTCACCCCTCCACTTT. It is translated as CASSRTGGFNSPLHF.

The rearrangement uses TRBV9 and TRBJ2-7, with D hard to call. Germline V lookup: CDR1 SGDLS, CDR2 YYNGEE. Trimming cost V 3 bases and J 4 bases, with 17 bases left between them. The CDR3 is 15 amino acids. The CDR3 sequence is CASSAEPQPEYEQYF. The CDR3 coding sequence is TGTGCCAGCAGCGCCGAACCCCAGCCGGAGTACGAGCAGTACTTC.

In this sample, this clone turned up a few times. This sequence joins TRBV19 and TRBJ2-7, with 10 positions matching TRBD1. V lost 6 bases and J lost 2; bases outside the gene matches: 10. CDR3 length: 16 amino acids. CDR1 and CDR2 (germline): LNHDA, SQIVND (reference sequence). Here the CDR3 reads CASSRIGTGAAYEQYF. CDR3 DNA sequence: TGTGCCAGTAGCAGAATTGGGACAGGGGCCGCCTACGAGCAGTACTTC.

The genes are TRBV11-2 and TRBJ2-7, with TRBD1 identical over 7 bases. CDR1 SGHAT and CDR2 FQNNGV come from the germline V gene. CDR3 length equals 15 residues. V dropped 1 base and J dropped 1; count of bases not matched to a gene: 4. The CDR3 spells CASSLVQGVSYEQYF. In DNA form, the CDR3 reads TGTGCCAGCAGCTTAGTTCAGGGGGTGTCCTACGAGCAGTACTTC.

The V call is TRBV7-9, the J call TRBJ1-1; no firm D call. The CDR3 totals 13 residues. Trimming cost V 0 bases and J 3 bases, with 5 bases left between them. Germline V CDR1 and CDR2: SEHNR, FQNEAQ (reference sequence). The CDR3 spells CASSLAQDTEAFF. CDR3 DNA sequence: TGTGCCAGCAGCTTAGCGCAGGACACTGAAGCTTTCTTT.

This chain connects TRBV7-9 to TRBJ1-2; no clear D gene. Trimming cost V 1 base and J 7 bases, with 7 bases left between them. Germline CDR1 and CDR2: SEHNR and FQNEAQ (reference sequence). CDR3 length equals 12 residues. CDR3 nucleotides: TGTGCCAGCAGCTTAGTTCTCGGTGGCTACACCTTC. Protein: CASSLVLGGYTF.

This clone was seen only a few times. The chain carries TRBV5-4 and TRBJ1-1; tentative D call: TRBD1 (5 bases). This CDR3 has 14 amino acids. CDR1 is SGHNT, CDR2 YYREEE, per germline (reference sequence). Trimming left V 4 bases short and J 0 bases short, with 10 bases between. The CDR3 reads CASSVRDLNTEAFF. Written as DNA, the CDR3 is TGTGCCAGCAGCGTCAGGGATTTGAACACTGAAGCTTTCTTT.

This chain uses TRBV4-2 with TRBJ2-5, with 8 bases matching TRBD2. Germline V gives CDR1 LGHNA, CDR2 YNFKEQ. CDR3 length equals 16 residues. The V segment lost 0 bases and the J segment 4 bases; nucleotides outside the gene matches: 7. The chain's CDR3 is CASSQEPSGGSETQYF. The CDR3, as DNA: TGTGCCAGCAGCCAAGAGCCCAGCGGGGGATCAGAGACCCAGTACTTC.

V usage is TRBV7-9 and J usage is TRBJ1-5; D remains unclear. V was pared by 8 bases and J by 0 bases, with 8 bases between. CDR3 size: 13 residues. From germline, CDR1 is SEHNR and CDR2 FQNEAQ (reference sequence). DNA for the CDR3: TGTGCCAGCCACTCCAATAGCAATCAGCCCCAGCATTTT. Protein: CASHSNSNQPQHF.

The chain joins TRBV30 to TRBJ2-1; D perhaps matches TRBD2 (5 bases). The length of the CDR3 is 12 residues. V dropped 5 bases and J dropped 7 bases, with 12 bases sitting between them. CDR1 GTSNPN and CDR2 SVGIG come from the germline V gene (reference sequence). The CDR3 protein is CAWDGGLNEQFF. As DNA, the CDR3 is TGTGCCTGGGACGGAGGTTTGAATGAGCAGTTCTTC.

The V and J genes are TRBV19 and TRBJ1-2; the D gene is possibly TRBD1 (5 bases). V was cut by 5 bases and J by 6 bases, with 16 bases left in between. Per the germline V gene, CDR1 is LNHDA and CDR2 is SQIVND (reference sequence). The CDR3 is 14 amino acids. The CDR3: CASSVRGPGDGYTF. The DNA of the CDR3 is TGTGCCAGTAGTGTACGAGGGCCGGGGGATGGCTACACCTTC.

The genes are TRBV5-1 and TRBJ1-2; D unresolved. Trimming cost V 2 bases and J 5 bases, with 7 bases left between them. CDR3 length equals 12 residues. Per the germline V gene, CDR1 is SGHRS and CDR2 is YFSETQ. Written as DNA, the CDR3 is TGCGCCAGCAGCTTTGACGGGTATGGCTACACCTTC. Its translation is CASSFDGYGYTF.